Presented here are 19 T cell receptor beta chains from one specimen sequenced in a study of T cells in localized non-small cell lung cancer. Here immunoSEQ multiplex PCR was the method, and the copy in TCRdb shows in-frame clones only, minus some. The sample holds tens of thousands of clones; about three quarters are singletons and the top ten take about 4.6%. Sequenced material: PBMCs, taken before any cancer treatment. These receptors all stem from a woman aged 40-69 years with stage II lung adenocarcinoma.

The chain has TRBV19 and TRBJ2-1; 9 nucleotides match TRBD2. After removal of 1 base from V and 7 bases from J, the junction contained 8 bases not matched to a gene. The CDR3 has 16 amino acids. CDR1 is LNHDA, CDR2 SQIVND, per germline (reference sequence). CDR3 nucleotides: TGTGCCAGTAGTATAGGACGGCGGGGGGGTGGAAATGAGCAGTTCTTC. Amino acids: CASSIGRRGGGNEQFF.

The rearrangement joins TRBV5-4 to TRBJ2-6, with D unresolved. Trimming pared 0 bases from V and 0 bases from J, leaving 4 bases between. CDR3 length: 15 residues. CDR1 SGHNT and CDR2 YYREEE come from the germline V gene (reference sequence). CDR3 in DNA: TGTGCCAGCAGCTTGGAGGCCTCTGGGGCCAACGTCCTGACTTTC. The encoded protein is CASSLEASGANVLTF.

The V gene is TRBV5-1, the J gene TRBJ2-3, with 7 bases fitting TRBD2. V was clipped by 0 bases and J by 1 base; unmatched bases: 5. The V gene's germline CDR1 is SGHRS and CDR2 YFSETQ. The CDR3 sequence is 16 residues long. DNA for the CDR3: TGCGCCAGCAGCTTGGGCTTTACTAGCGGCACAGATACGCAGTATTTT. This translates into CASSLGFTSGTDTQYF.

The rearrangement uses TRBV6-5 and TRBJ1-1; D unclear. The CDR3 is 15 residues long. Trimming cost V 4 bases and J 1 base, with 13 bases left between them. Germline CDR1 MNHEY, CDR2 SVGAGI. This CDR3 is CASSFSTRANTEAFF. CDR3 DNA sequence: TGTGCCAGCAGTTTCTCAACCCGAGCGAACACTGAAGCTTTCTTT.

In this sample, this clone turned up a few times. The CDR3 is CASSLDPNTEAFF. CDR3 DNA sequence: TGTGCCAGCAGCTTAGATCCGAACACTGAAGCTTTCTTT. The chain links TRBV7-6 to TRBJ1-1; D call uncertain. This CDR3 spans 13 amino acids. Germline CDR1 is SGHVS and CDR2 is FNYEAQ. The V end lost 1 base, the J end lost 1 base, and 4 bases lay between the germline ends.

This clone was seen a single time. The rearrangement links TRBV7-2 to TRBJ1-2, with D unclear. The germline CDR1 and CDR2 sequences are SGHTA and FQGNSA. CDR3 size: 15 residues. Trimming cost V 1 base and J 2 bases, with 11 bases left between them. For the CDR3, the DNA is TGTGCCAGCAGCTTAGTCACGGAAAGCAACTATGGCTACACCTTC. This translates into CASSLVTESNYGYTF.

The CDR3 sequence: CASSGGDRGTYGYTF. The CDR3 DNA follows: TGTGCCAGCAGCGGGGGGGACAGGGGTACCTATGGCTACACCTTC. V usage is TRBV5-4 and J usage is TRBJ1-2; 10 bases align to TRBD1. CDR3 length equals 15 residues. CDR1 and CDR2 (germline): SGHNT, YYREEE (reference sequence). With V trimmed by 4 bases and J by 4 bases, 7 bases remained unmatched.

This clone was counted between two and nine times. This chain joins TRBV6-5 and TRBJ1-1; 8 positions match TRBD1. CDR1 and CDR2 from the germline V gene are MNHEY and SVGAGI. Trimming cost V 4 bases and J 1 base; bases outside gene matches: 8. The CDR3 runs to 16 residues. The CDR3 region has the DNA TGTGCCAGCAGTTTCGCCGCCGGGACAGGGAACACTGAAGCTTTCTTT. Its translation is CASSFAAGTGNTEAFF.

The chain recombines TRBV2 with TRBJ2-2, with D maybe TRBD1 (6 bases). Looked up from germline, CDR1 is SNHLY and CDR2 is FYNNEI. V gave up 1 base and J gave up 6 bases, with 6 bases separating them. This CDR3 is built from 13 residues. DNA for the CDR3: TGTGCCAGCAGTGAAGAGGGGGCCGGGGAGCTGTTTTTT. The encoded protein is CASSEEGAGELFF.

This chain joins TRBV5-6 and TRBJ2-3; D unclear. In germline, CDR1 is SGHDT, CDR2 YYEEEE. The CDR3 totals 12 residues. Deletions cut 4 bases from V and 0 bases from J, with 3 bases between. The DNA of the CDR3 is TGTGCCAGCAGCCTCAGCACAGATACGCAGTATTTT. Translated: CASSLSTDTQYF.

This chain links TRBV11-3 with TRBJ2-3; TRBD1 might be the D (6 bases). CDR1 is SGHNT and CDR2 is YENEEA in the germline V gene. This CDR3 region has 13 residues. Trimming left V 5 bases short and J 0 bases short, with 6 bases between. The CDR3 spells CASSTGSTDTQYF. DNA of the CDR3: TGTGCCAGCAGCACAGGGAGCACAGATACGCAGTATTTT.

The chain recombines TRBV2 with TRBJ1-3; unclear D gene. Germline V lookup: CDR1 SNHLY, CDR2 FYNNEI. The CDR3 consists of 13 residues. The V and J ends lost 4 bases and 6 bases respectively, with 10 bases between them. The CDR3 here is CASSVLQKNTIYF. CDR3 in DNA: TGTGCCAGCAGTGTATTGCAGAAAAACACCATATATTTT.

The table lists this clone with a count of one. The chain employs TRBV9 and TRBJ1-1, with 8 bases identical to TRBD1. CDR3 length: 17 residues. Germline V gives CDR1 SGDLS, CDR2 YYNGEE. Trimming removed 4 bases from V and 1 base from J; junction bases left unmatched: 12. The CDR3 coding sequence is TGTGCCAGCAGCCGTGCCATTACCGGGACAGGGAACACTGAAGCTTTCTTT. It codes for CASSRAITGTGNTEAFF.

The J gene is TRBJ2-1, the V gene TRBV11-2; D is perhaps TRBD2 (5 bases). Deletions cut 2 bases from V and 5 bases from J, with 13 bases between. CDR3 length: 15 residues. Germline V gives CDR1 SGHAT, CDR2 FQNNGV. DNA for the CDR3: TGTGCCAGCAGCTTACGGGGTGGCGACGACAATGAGCAGTTCTTC. It encodes CASSLRGGDDNEQFF.

The V gene is TRBV7-2, the J gene TRBJ2-7; 13 bases map to TRBD2. Germline values: CDR1 SGHTA, CDR2 FQGNSA. This CDR3 contains 16 residues. J gave up 4 bases and V 5 bases, and 8 bases lay outside the gene matches. The DNA of the CDR3 is TGTGCCAGCAGCCCCGCCGGGACTAGCGGGGCTTACGAGCAGTACTTC. This gives the protein CASSPAGTSGAYEQYF.

This clone was detected only once. This sequence joins TRBV19 and TRBJ1-5; tentative D call: TRBD1 (6 bases). CDR3 length equals 17 residues. Germline loops: CDR1 LNHDA, CDR2 SQIVND (reference sequence). V lost 5 bases, J lost 7 bases, and 24 bases lay in between. The CDR3 DNA reads TGTGCCAGTAGTTCCTCTCGGGGGGGGCTCGTTGGGCAGCCCCAGCATTTT. Its translation: CASSSSRGGLVGQPQHF.

This CDR3 is CASSPSGTGAPRPQHF. The CDR3 DNA sequence: TGTGCCAGCAGTCCCTCAGGGACAGGTGCCCCGAGGCCCCAGCATTTT. The chain links TRBV28 to TRBJ1-5; 8 bases are shared with TRBD1. CDR3 size: 16 residues. Looked up from germline, CDR1 is MDHEN and CDR2 is SYDVKM. The J segment lost 9 bases and the V segment lost 5 bases, leaving 15 bases of the junction unmatched.

This clone was observed a single time. The chain uses TRBV11-2 and TRBJ2-7, with 9 bases lining up with TRBD1. This CDR3 comprises 13 residues. The V gene end was trimmed by 4 bases and the J gene end by 7 bases; junction bases not matched to a gene: 5. Per germline, CDR1 SGHAT and CDR2 FQNNGV. The CDR3 region has the DNA TGTGCCAGCAGCTGGACAGGGGTGGGTGAGCAGTACTTC. Translating it yields CASSWTGVGEQYF.

This chain links TRBV5-4 with TRBJ2-1, with D perhaps matching TRBD1 (6 bases). Germline V gene lookup returns CDR1 SGHNT and CDR2 YYREEE (reference sequence). The CDR3 loop spans 14 amino acids. V shed 2 bases and J shed 4 bases, with 10 bases lying between them. The CDR3 bases are TGTGCCAGCAGCTTAGGGGGACGGTACAATGAGCAGTTCTTC. Translating gives CASSLGGRYNEQFF.